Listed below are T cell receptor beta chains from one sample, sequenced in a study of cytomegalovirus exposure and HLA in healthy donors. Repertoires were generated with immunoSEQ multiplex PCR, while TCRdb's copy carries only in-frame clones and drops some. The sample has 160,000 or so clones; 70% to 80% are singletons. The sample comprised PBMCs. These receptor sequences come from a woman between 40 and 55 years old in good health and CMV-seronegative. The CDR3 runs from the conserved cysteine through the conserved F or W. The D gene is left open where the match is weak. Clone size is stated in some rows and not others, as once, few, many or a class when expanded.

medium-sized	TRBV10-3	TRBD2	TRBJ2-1	CAISDRGTSGNEQFF	TGTGCCATCAGTGATAGAGGGACTAGCGGCAATGAGCAGTTCTTC
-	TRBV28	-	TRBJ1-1	CASSRQVPNTEAFF	TGTGCCAGCAGCCGACAGGTCCCGAACACTGAAGCTTTCTTT
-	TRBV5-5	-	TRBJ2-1	CASSFGLFNEQFF	TGTGCCAGCAGCTTCGGACTCTTTAATGAGCAGTTCTTC
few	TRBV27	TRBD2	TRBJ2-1	CASSLSGGLAGGGRDSEQFF	TGTGCCAGCAGTTTATCAGGTGGACTAGCGGGAGGTGGACGAGATAGTGAGCAGTTCTTC
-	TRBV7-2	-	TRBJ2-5	CASSRGLRPETQYF	TGTGCCAGCAGCCGAGGACTACGCCCAGAGACCCAGTACTTC
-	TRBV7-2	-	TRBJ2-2	CASSFTPAPGELFF	TGTGCCAGCAGCTTTACCCCCGCGCCCGGGGAGCTGTTTTTT
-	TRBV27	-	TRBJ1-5	CASSPSPGVNQPQHF	TGTGCCAGCAGTCCATCCCCAGGGGTCAATCAGCCCCAGCATTTT
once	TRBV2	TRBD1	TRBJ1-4	CASDRGRNEKLFF	TGTGCCTCGGACAGGGGAAGAAACGAAAAACTGTTTTTT
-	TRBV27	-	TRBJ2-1	CASSSRTGSYNEQFF	TGTGCCAGCAGTTCAAGGACTGGCTCCTACAATGAGCAGTTCTTC
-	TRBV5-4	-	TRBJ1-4	CASSFGGNQEKLFF	TGTGCCAGCAGCTTCGGGGGAAATCAAGAAAAACTGTTTTTT
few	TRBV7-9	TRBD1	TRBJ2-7	CASGDRGLYEQYF	TGTGCCAGCGGGGACAGGGGGCTTTACGAGCAGTACTTC
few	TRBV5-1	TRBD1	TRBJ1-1	CASSLEGNRGGAFF	TGCGCCAGCAGCCTAGAAGGTAACAGGGGGGGAGCTTTCTTT
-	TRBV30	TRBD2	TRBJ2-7	CAWSVLPSGTSYEQYF	TGTGCCTGGAGTGTATTGCCCAGCGGGACCTCCTACGAGCAGTACTTC
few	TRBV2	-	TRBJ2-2	CASSVQAVNTGELFF	TGTGCCAGCAGTGTACAAGCGGTGAACACCGGGGAGCTGTTTTTT
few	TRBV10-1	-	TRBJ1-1	CASSDPTKGDLANTEAFF	TGCGCCAGCAGTGACCCCACCAAGGGGGACCTTGCGAACACTGAAGCTTTCTTT
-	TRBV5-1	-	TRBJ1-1	CASSLGRTEGDEAFF	TGCGCCAGCAGCTTGGGAAGGACAGAAGGGGATGAAGCTTTCTTT
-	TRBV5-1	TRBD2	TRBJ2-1	CASSDGLAGADPRGQFF	TGCGCCAGCAGCGACGGACTAGCGGGAGCCGACCCCCGGGGGCAGTTCTTC
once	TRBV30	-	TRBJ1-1	CAWTLTDKNTEAFF	TGTGCCTGGACCCTGACAGACAAGAACACTGAAGCTTTCTTT
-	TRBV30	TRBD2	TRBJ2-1	CAWSVPPGLAGAREQFF	TGTGCCTGGAGTGTTCCCCCGGGACTAGCGGGAGCGCGGGAGCAGTTCTTC
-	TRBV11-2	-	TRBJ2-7	CASSSGGPENEQYF	TGTGCCAGCAGTTCAGGAGGGCCGGAGAACGAGCAGTACTTC
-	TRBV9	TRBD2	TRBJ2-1	CASSFNPRTSGSNEQFF	TGTGCCAGCAGCTTCAACCCAAGGACTAGCGGGAGTAATGAGCAGTTCTTC
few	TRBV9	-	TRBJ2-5	CASSGGLTPLETQYF	TGTGCCAGCAGCGGTGGACTAACCCCGCTTGAGACCCAGTACTTC
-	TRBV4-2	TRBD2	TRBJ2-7	CASSQDGTSGPYEQYF	TGTGCCAGCAGCCAAGATGGGACTAGCGGCCCCTACGAGCAGTACTTC
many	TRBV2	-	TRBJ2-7	CASREEGILTYEQYF	TGTGCCAGCAGAGAAGAGGGGATACTCACCTACGAGCAGTACTTC
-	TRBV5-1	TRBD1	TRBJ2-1	CASSLMAGGLGNEQFF	TGCGCCAGCAGCTTGATGGCAGGGGGCTTAGGGAATGAGCAGTTCTTC
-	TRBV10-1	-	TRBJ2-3	CASSSCRVDTQYF	TGCGCCAGCAGTTCCTGCCGGGTGGATACGCAGTATTTT
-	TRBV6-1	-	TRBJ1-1	CAIHALTGLNTEAFF	TGTGCCATCCACGCACTGACAGGTTTGAACACTGAAGCTTTCTTT
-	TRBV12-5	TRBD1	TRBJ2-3	CASALDRDTQYF	TGTGCTAGTGCCCTAGACAGGGACACGCAGTATTTT
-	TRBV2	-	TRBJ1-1	CASSPLRGNTEAFF	TGTGCCAGCAGTCCCTTAAGGGGCAACACTGAAGCTTTCTTT
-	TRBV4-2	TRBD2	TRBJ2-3	CASSQGLAGGPGTDTQYF	TGTGCCAGCAGCCAGGGACTAGCGGGAGGGCCAGGCACAGATACGCAGTATTTT
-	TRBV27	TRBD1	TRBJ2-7	CATSPGQGYEQYF	TGTGCCACCTCACCGGGACAGGGCTACGAGCAGTACTTC
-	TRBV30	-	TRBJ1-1	CAWSRNTEAFF	TGTGCCTGGAGTCGGAACACTGAAGCTTTCTTT
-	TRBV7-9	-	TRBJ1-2	CASSLQGIGGYTF	TGTGCCAGCAGCTTACAGGGAATTGGAGGCTACACCTTC
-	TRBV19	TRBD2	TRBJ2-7	CASRGGAYYEQYF	TGTGCCAGTCGGGGGGGCGCTTACTACGAGCAGTACTTC
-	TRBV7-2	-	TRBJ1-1	CASSLSGGASRTEAFF	TGTGCCAGCAGCTTAAGTGGCGGGGCTTCGCGCACTGAAGCTTTCTTT
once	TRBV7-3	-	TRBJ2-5	CASSPRPGFQETQYF	TGTGCCAGCAGCCCCCGACCCGGGTTCCAAGAGACCCAGTACTTC
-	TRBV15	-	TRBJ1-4	CATSRDESWTDEEKLFF	TGTGCCACCAGCAGAGATGAGAGTTGGACAGACGAGGAAAAACTGTTTTTT
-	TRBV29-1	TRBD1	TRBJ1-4	CSTQTGINEKLFF	TGCAGCACCCAGACAGGGATTAATGAAAAACTGTTTTTT
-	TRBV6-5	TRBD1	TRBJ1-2	CASRSRDRDGYTF	TGTGCCAGCAGATCCCGGGACAGGGATGGCTACACCTTC
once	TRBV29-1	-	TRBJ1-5	CSVGGGRGQPQHF	TGCAGCGTTGGTGGGGGGAGAGGGCAGCCCCAGCATTTT
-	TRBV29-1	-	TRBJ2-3	CSVESVAKSTDTQYF	TGCAGCGTTGAGTCGGTAGCGAAGAGCACAGATACGCAGTATTTT
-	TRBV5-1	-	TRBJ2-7	CASSLVPGVQYEQYF	TGCGCCAGCAGCTTGGTCCCGGGGGTTCAGTACGAGCAGTACTTC
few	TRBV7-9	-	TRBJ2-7	CASSQDNEPYEQYF	TGTGCCAGCAGCCAGGACAACGAGCCCTACGAGCAGTACTTC
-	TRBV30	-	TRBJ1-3	CAWLRGSYSGNTIYF	TGTGCCTGGTTGAGGGGGAGCTACTCTGGAAACACCATATATTTT
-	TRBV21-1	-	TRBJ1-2	CASSTRDSSYGYTF	TGTGCCAGCAGCACTCGAGACAGCTCCTATGGCTACACCTTC
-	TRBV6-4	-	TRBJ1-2	CASNDGESDGYTF	TGTGCCTCAAACGACGGGGAATCGGATGGCTACACCTTC
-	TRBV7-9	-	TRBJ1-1	CSSSPQPGGRNTEAFF	TGTTCCAGCAGCCCGCAGCCCGGGGGACGGAACACTGAAGCTTTCTTT
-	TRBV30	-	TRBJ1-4	CAWTPSGVNEKLFF	TGTGCCTGGACGCCGTCAGGCGTTAATGAAAAACTGTTTTTT
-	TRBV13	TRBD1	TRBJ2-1	CASSRRDRGSNEQFF	TGTGCCAGCAGCCGAAGGGACAGGGGGAGCAATGAGCAGTTCTTC
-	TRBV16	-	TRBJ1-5	CASSQSGNDQPQHF	TGTGCCAGCAGCCAATCGGGCAACGATCAGCCCCAGCATTTT
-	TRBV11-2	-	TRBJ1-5	CASSLGGNNQPQHF	TGTGCCAGCAGCTTAGGGGGCAACAATCAGCCCCAGCATTTT
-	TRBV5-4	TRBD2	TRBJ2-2	CASSSTRTSGSLTGELFF	TGTGCCAGCAGCTCAACCCGGACTAGCGGGAGTCTCACCGGGGAGCTGTTTTTT
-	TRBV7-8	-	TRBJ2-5	CASSYGRTETQYF	TGTGCCAGCTCATATGGGAGAACGGAGACCCAGTACTTC
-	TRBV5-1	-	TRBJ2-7	CASSLVAAYYEQYF	TGCGCCAGCAGCTTGGTAGCAGCCTACTACGAGCAGTACTTC
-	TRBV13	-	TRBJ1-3	CASSLGLLGVGNTIYF	TGTGCCAGCAGCTTAGGCCTCTTAGGGGTTGGAAACACCATATATTTT